Following are 15 T cell receptor beta chains from one sample sequenced in a study of blood T cell repertoires in COVID-19. Using immunoSEQ multiplex PCR, the repertoire was profiled, and TCRdb retains in-frame clones only, with some absent. The data contain some 250,000 clones, around 83% of them singletons. The sample consisted of peripheral blood. All receptors come from a man in his forties or fifties with active or convalescent COVID-19.

There are a few counts of this clone. This CDR3 reads CAGKRGGLPNEKLFF. Written as DNA, the CDR3 is TGTGCCGGCAAGAGGGGGGGGCTCCCTAATGAAAAACTGTTTTTT. V is TRBV2 and J is TRBJ1-4; weak D call: TRBD1 (6 bases). Germline CDR1 and CDR2: SNHLY and FYNNEI. Trimming shortened V by 11 bases and J by 3 bases, and 19 bases separated the two germline ends. CDR3 length: 15 residues.

The table lists this clone with a count of one. V usage is TRBV9 and J usage is TRBJ2-2; TRBD2 matches at 12 bases. Germline V gives CDR1 SGDLS, CDR2 YYNGEE. CDR3 size: 17 residues. Trimming removed 1 base from V and 4 bases from J; junction bases left unmatched: 5. CDR3 in DNA: TGTGCCAGCAGCGTAACCACTAGCGGGGGGTTCACCGGGGAGCTGTTTTTT. This sequence encodes CASSVTTSGGFTGELFF.

This chain uses TRBV4-2 with TRBJ1-1, with D perhaps TRBD1 (6 bases). CDR1 LGHNA and CDR2 YNFKEQ come from the germline V gene. The CDR3 consists of 18 residues. V lost 2 bases and J lost 5, with 24 bases in between. CDR3 sequence (DNA): TGTGCCAGCAGCCAAATACTCCTACGGGCAGGGGAGAGGACTGAAGCTTTCTTT. It translates to CASSQILLRAGERTEAFF.

The rearrangement uses TRBV4-1 and TRBJ1-5; TRBD1 agrees at 10 bases. CDR1 is MGHRA and CDR2 is YSYEKL in the germline V gene. The CDR3 spans 18 residues. V shed 5 bases, J shed 0 bases, and the junction held 10 bases outside the gene matches. The CDR3 bases are TGCGCCAGCAGCGACCACAGACAGGGGGCATTTAGCAATCAGCCCCAGCATTTT. Translated, it gives CASSDHRQGAFSNQPQHF.

The V gene is TRBV5-6, the J gene TRBJ1-5; D gene unclear. The germline V gene encodes CDR1 SGHDT and CDR2 YYEEEE. The CDR3 sequence is 14 residues long. V dropped 1 base and J dropped 3 bases, with 8 bases sitting between them. CDR3 sequence reads: CASSLRGYNQPQHF. The CDR3 nucleotides are TGTGCCAGCAGCTTGCGAGGATACAATCAGCCCCAGCATTTT.

The chain is built from TRBV19 and TRBJ1-5; the D gene is possibly TRBD1 (5 bases). The CDR3 runs 15 residues. The germline V gene has CDR1 LNHDA and CDR2 SQIVND (reference sequence). Deletions cut 5 bases from V and 3 bases from J, with 14 bases between. The chain's CDR3 is CASSWGEGYNQPQHF. The CDR3 DNA follows: TGTGCCAGTAGTTGGGGGGAGGGGTACAATCAGCCCCAGCATTTT.

Sample share makes this clone medium-sized. The J gene is TRBJ1-2, the V gene TRBV19; 8 bases match TRBD1. Germline-derived CDR1 and CDR2 are LNHDA and SQIVND (reference sequence). V dropped 4 bases and J dropped 5; count of bases not matched to a gene: 9. CDR3 size: 15 residues. In nucleotides, the CDR3 is TGTGCCAGTAGTACCCGGGACAGGTCCTTTTATGGCTACACCTTC. Protein: CASSTRDRSFYGYTF.

V and J are TRBV19 and TRBJ2-2; TRBD1 matches 7 bases. With 6 bases clipped from V and 1 base from J, the junction kept 2 bases outside the gene matches. Germline-derived CDR1 and CDR2 are LNHDA and SQIVND (reference sequence). The CDR3 contains 14 residues. CDR3: CASRGTVNTGELFF. DNA for the CDR3: TGTGCCAGTAGAGGGACAGTGAACACCGGGGAGCTGTTTTTT. Drawing the rest from reference TRBV19 and TRBJ2-2, the complete variable domain is DGGITQSPKYLFRKEGQNVTLSCEQNLNHDAMYWYRQDPGQGLRLIYYSQIVNDFQKGDIAEGYSVSREKKESFPLTVTSAQKNPTAFYLCASRGTVNTGELFFGEGSRLTVL.

The V call is TRBV27, the J call TRBJ2-1; 12 bases are shared with TRBD2. Germline V lookup: CDR1 MNHEY, CDR2 SMNVEV (reference sequence). The CDR3 loop spans 14 amino acids. V dropped 5 bases and J dropped 16; count of bases not matched to a gene: 12. CDR3 DNA sequence: TGTGCCAGCAGTCCCGAGCCCCGGACTAGCGGGATATTCTTC. It specifies CASSPEPRTSGIFF.

The genes are TRBV24-1 and TRBJ2-1; possible D gene TRBD1, 5 bases. CDR1 and CDR2 from the germline V gene are KGHDR and SFDVKD. Trimming shortened V by 4 bases and J by 4 bases, and 16 bases separated the two germline ends. The CDR3 loop spans 16 amino acids. The CDR3 region is CATSDLQARSYNEQFF. CDR3 DNA: TGTGCCACCAGTGACCTACAGGCCAGGTCTTACAATGAGCAGTTCTTC.

The chain combines TRBV7-2 with TRBJ1-6; 9 nucleotides match TRBD1. This CDR3 comprises 14 residues. Germline lookup yields CDR1 SGHTA and CDR2 FQGNSA. J was trimmed by 10 bases and V by 4 bases; bases with no gene match: 5. The DNA for the CDR3 is TGTGCCAGCAGCTCGGGACAGGGTGACTCACCCCTCCACTTT. Its translation is CASSSGQGDSPLHF.

This clone has a handful of counts. The V gene is TRBV2, the J gene TRBJ2-2; 10 nucleotides match TRBD1. Looked up from germline, CDR1 is SNHLY and CDR2 is FYNNEI. With V trimmed by 6 bases and J by 4 bases, 17 bases remained unmatched. The CDR3 is 19 residues long. CDR3 DNA sequence: TGTGCCAGCAGCGACCCCGGGACAGGGGTTTATGGTATCACCGGGGAGCTGTTTTTT. Its protein product is CASSDPGTGVYGITGELFF.

V is TRBV29-1 and J is TRBJ1-5; no reliable D call. Between the trimmed V and J ends, which lost 7 bases and 4 bases, there was a span of 14 bases. This CDR3 spans 13 amino acids. The germline V gene has CDR1 SQVTM and CDR2 ANQGSEA. CDR3 amino acids: CSAAWTENQPQHF. The CDR3 DNA reads as TGCAGCGCCGCTTGGACTGAGAATCAGCCCCAGCATTTT.

The chain uses TRBV30 and TRBJ1-4; TRBD1 matches 9 bases. The CDR3 loop spans 15 amino acids. J lost 8 bases, V lost 0 bases, and 7 bases had no gene match. The germline V gene has CDR1 GTSNPN and CDR2 SVGIG (reference sequence). The CDR3 DNA sequence: TGTGCCTGGAGTGTGATACAGGGGGCTGGGGAAAAACTGTTTTTT. This codes for CAWSVIQGAGEKLFF.

This clone was detected a few times. CDR3 sequence (DNA): TGTGCCAGCAGCCTAGGGGGCTGGACTGAAGCTTTCTTT. Amino acid sequence: CASSLGGWTEAFF. The V call is TRBV12-3 or TRBV12-4, the J call TRBJ1-1; 7 bases line up with TRBD1. The CDR3 runs 13 residues. After removal of 6 bases from V and 5 bases from J, the junction contained 6 bases not matched to a gene.